This T cell receptor (beta chain) was sequenced during a study of T cell clusters in autoimmune cytopenias. The overall study: The mean age of healthy donor controls was 56 years, the median roughly 59 years.

Each sample's input was around 270 ng genomic DNA, some 38,000 genome equivalents. Multiplex touch-down PCR amplified TRB using TRB-A and TRB-B pools in one tube. TCRdb re-called the multiplex PCR reads; every CDR3 protein appears as one record, without DNA. The sample has about 5,000 distinct CDR3 sequences; the top ten hold over 25%. These same data were also listed under a study on T cell repertoires in aging, cancer and after chemotherapy. That work states: Donors were grouped into six age bands spanning 30 or younger through 70 or older. Healthy donor repertoires were recorded over several months to years and showed clear clonal overlap.

Sequencing was done on a sample of peripheral blood. This clonotype was obtained from a human donor in good health.

The CDR3 sequence: CASSFGDTTNYGYTF. The chain is built from TRBV28 and TRBJ1-2; TCRdb calls TRBD1, which cannot be checked without DNA. Germline V gene data show CDR1 as MDHEN and CDR2 as SYDVKM. The CDR3 extends over 15 amino acids.